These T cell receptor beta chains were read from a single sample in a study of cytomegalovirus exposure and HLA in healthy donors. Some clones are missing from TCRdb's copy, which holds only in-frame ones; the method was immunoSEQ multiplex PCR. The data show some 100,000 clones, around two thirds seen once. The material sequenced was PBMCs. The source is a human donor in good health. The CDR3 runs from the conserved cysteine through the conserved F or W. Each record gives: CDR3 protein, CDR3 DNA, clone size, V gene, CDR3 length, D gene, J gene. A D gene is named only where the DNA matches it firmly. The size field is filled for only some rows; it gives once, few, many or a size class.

CASSFVDYKAFF TGTGCCAGCAGTTTCGTGGACTATAAAGCTTTCTTT . TRBV28 12 . TRBJ1-1
CAWKKGRDTNYGYTF TGTGCCTGGAAAAAAGGCCGGGACACTAACTATGGCTACACCTTC few TRBV30 15 . TRBJ1-2
CASRTVPYEQYF TGTGCCAGCAGAACGGTACCCTACGAGCAGTACTTC . TRBV28 12 . TRBJ2-7
CASSREVAARYEQYF TGTGCCAGCAGTCGGGAGGTAGCGGCAAGATACGAGCAGTACTTC . TRBV5-4 15 TRBD2 TRBJ2-7
CAWRRGRGQAGANVLTF TGTGCCTGGAGGAGGGGCAGGGGGCAAGCTGGGGCCAACGTCCTGACTTTC . TRBV30 17 TRBD1 TRBJ2-6
CASSAFAGGSQPQHF TGTGCCAGCAGTGCCTTTGCAGGGGGGTCTCAGCCCCAGCATTTT . TRBV6-1 15 TRBD1 TRBJ1-5
CAWSVRAQETQYF TGTGCCTGGAGTGTCCGAGCTCAAGAGACCCAGTACTTC . TRBV30 13 . TRBJ2-5
CASLDTQYF TGTGCCAGCCTTGATACGCAGTATTTT . TRBV2 9 . TRBJ2-3
CASDEGRSTEAFF TGTGCCAGCGACGAGGGAAGGAGCACTGAAGCTTTCTTT . TRBV7-9 13 . TRBJ1-1
CASSFDLTSTDTQYF TGTGCCAGCAGCTTCGACCTGACTAGCACAGATACGCAGTATTTT . TRBV5-4 15 . TRBJ2-3
CASSVVSSMQFF TGTGCCAGCAGCGTAGTTAGTAGTATGCAGTTCTTC . TRBV9 12 . TRBJ2-1
CASSLPQDSKQFF TGTGCCAGCAGCTTGCCCCAGGACAGCAAGCAGTTCTTC . TRBV5-6 13 . TRBJ2-1
CASNAGAGDPNEQFF TGTGCCAGCAACGCTGGGGCGGGAGACCCCAATGAGCAGTTCTTC few TRBV7-9 15 TRBD2 TRBJ2-1
CASSGGTGVDGYTF TGTGCCAGCAGCGGAGGAACAGGGGTTGATGGCTACACCTTC . TRBV5-4 14 TRBD1 TRBJ1-2
CASSPRQFSTDTQYF TGTGCCAGCAGCCCCAGACAGTTTAGCACAGATACGCAGTATTTT . TRBV11-2 15 . TRBJ2-3
CASSLGGSSYEQYF TGTGCCAGCAGCTTAGGGGGATCCTCCTACGAGCAGTACTTC . TRBV5-6 14 . TRBJ2-7
CAWNTRLGNEQFF TGTGCCTGGAATACCAGACTAGGAAATGAGCAGTTCTTC . TRBV30 13 . TRBJ2-1
CASNPIAGRGERSYEQYF TGTGCCAGCAATCCCATAGCGGGTCGTGGAGAGAGGTCCTACGAGCAGTACTTC . TRBV28 18 TRBD2 TRBJ2-7
CASSLRQGAPYEQYF TGTGCCAGCAGTCTACGACAGGGTGCTCCCTACGAGCAGTACTTC . TRBV27 15 TRBD1 TRBJ2-7
CSSRLPPRQGITGELFF TGTTCCAGCAGACTCCCCCCGCGACAGGGGATAACCGGGGAGCTGTTTTTT few TRBV7-9 17 TRBD1 TRBJ2-2
CASSQDRQNSPLHF TGTGCCAGCAGCCAGGATCGACAGAATTCACCCCTCCACTTT few TRBV7-9 14 . TRBJ1-6
CASSESGTGLPTTQYF TGTGCCAGCAGTGAATCAGGGACAGGGCTCCCCACGACCCAGTACTTC . TRBV25-1 16 TRBD1 TRBJ2-5
CASSPTTDTQYF TGTGCCAGCAGCCCTACCACAGATACGCAGTATTTT . TRBV7-3 12 . TRBJ2-3
CSAGSGANVLTF TGCAGCGCAGGCTCTGGGGCCAACGTCCTGACTTTC . TRBV29-1 12 . TRBJ2-6
CASAKGGSGNQPQHF TGTGCCAGCGCAAAAGGGGGATCGGGCAATCAGCCCCAGCATTTT once TRBV28 15 . TRBJ1-5
CASTVGVNTEAFF TGTGCCAGTACTGTCGGGGTAAACACTGAAGCTTTCTTT . TRBV19 13 . TRBJ1-1
CASSQDPGGDTGELFF TGTGCCAGCAGCCAAGATCCAGGAGGAGACACCGGGGAGCTGTTTTTT . TRBV4-2 16 . TRBJ2-2
CASSQEGDSGNTIYF TGTGCCAGCAGCCAAGAGGGGGACAGTGGAAACACCATATATTTT . TRBV4-2 15 TRBD1 TRBJ1-3
CASSFLKGSGTEAFF TGTGCCAGCAGTTTCTTGAAGGGGTCGGGCACTGAAGCTTTCTTT . TRBV28 15 . TRBJ1-1
CASRVQGSDTGELFF TGTGCCAGCAGAGTACAGGGTTCCGACACCGGGGAGCTGTTTTTT . TRBV2 15 . TRBJ2-2
CASSFLAGHTGELFF TGCGCCAGCAGCTTTCTAGCGGGACACACCGGGGAGCTGTTTTTT . TRBV5-1 15 TRBD2 TRBJ2-2
CATSRDPKSGANVLTF TGTGCCACCAGCAGAGATCCCAAATCTGGGGCCAACGTCCTGACTTTC . TRBV15 16 . TRBJ2-6
CSVGWDRRNTEAFF TGCAGCGTCGGCTGGGACAGAAGAAACACTGAAGCTTTCTTT . TRBV29-1 14 TRBD1 TRBJ1-1
CASGPDRSYNEQFF TGTGCCAGCGGGCCAGATAGGTCCTACAATGAGCAGTTCTTC . TRBV27 14 . TRBJ2-1
CASSQPGQGRGNTGELFF TGTGCCAGCAGCCAACCGGGACAGGGGCGTGGGAACACCGGGGAGCTGTTTTTT few TRBV4-2 18 TRBD1 TRBJ2-2
CASSLNYRGKDEQFF TGTGCCAGCAGCTTGAATTACAGGGGGAAAGATGAGCAGTTCTTC . TRBV5-6 15 TRBD1 TRBJ2-1
CASSLFSEAFF TGTGCCAGCAGCTTGTTTAGTGAAGCTTTCTTT . TRBV5-6 11 . TRBJ1-1
CAWSERGDNEQFF TGTGCCTGGAGTGAGCGGGGGGACAATGAGCAGTTCTTC once TRBV30 13 TRBD2 TRBJ2-1
CASSQADSPLYNEQFF TGCGCCAGCAGCCAAGCGGACTCCCCCCTCTACAATGAGCAGTTCTTC . TRBV4-1 16 . TRBJ2-1
CASSPSAGDEKLFF TGTGCCAGCTCACCATCGGCAGGGGATGAAAAACTGTTTTTT few TRBV18 14 . TRBJ1-4
CASRQAGTRNEQYF TGCGCCAGCAGACAAGCCGGGACTAGAAACGAGCAGTACTTC . TRBV10-2 14 TRBD2 TRBJ2-7
CASSQVSRDPYGYTF TGCGCCAGCAGCCAGGTTTCCAGGGATCCCTATGGCTACACCTTC few TRBV4-1 15 . TRBJ1-2
CASRWTDPYSGNTIYF TGTGCCAGCAGGTGGACTGATCCTTACTCTGGAAACACCATATATTTT . TRBV6-6 16 . TRBJ1-3
CASSMLGARTEAFF TGTGCCAGTAGTATGTTAGGGGCGCGAACTGAAGCTTTCTTT . TRBV19 14 . TRBJ1-1
CASAPGTVQETQYF TGCGCCAGCGCTCCCGGGACAGTACAAGAGACCCAGTACTTC . TRBV5-1 14 TRBD1 TRBJ2-5
CASSLVGRAESPLHF TGTGCCAGCAGCTTGGTAGGGAGGGCGGAGTCACCCCTCCACTTT . TRBV5-4 15 . TRBJ1-6
CASSADFQETQYF TGTGCCAGCAGTGCGGACTTCCAAGAGACCCAGTACTTC few TRBV6-1 13 . TRBJ2-5
CASSKGPAPTSYEQYF TGTGCCAGCAGCAAGGGTCCAGCCCCGACTTCCTACGAGCAGTACTTC once TRBV21-1 16 . TRBJ2-7
CASSRDFYNEQFF TGTGCCAGCAGTCGGGACTTTTACAATGAGCAGTTCTTC . TRBV6-4 13 . TRBJ2-1
CAWRQEPRYEQYF TGTGCCTGGAGACAGGAACCCCGTTACGAGCAGTACTTC . TRBV30 13 . TRBJ2-7
CASSLIMTRSAGELFF TGTGCCAGCAGTTTAATCATGACCAGGTCGGCCGGGGAGCTGTTTTTT . TRBV27 16 . TRBJ2-2
CSGVTTGRKFF TGCAGCGGGGTGACAACAGGGCGGAAGTTCTTC few TRBV29-1 11 . TRBJ2-1
CASSRGLAGIVDTQYF TGCGCCAGCAGCCGTGGACTAGCGGGGATCGTGGATACGCAGTATTTT . TRBV4-3 16 TRBD2 TRBJ2-3
CASSARAGGPRETQYF TGTGCCAGCAGCGCCCGGGCGGGGGGCCCCAGGGAGACCCAGTACTTC . TRBV4-2 16 TRBD2 TRBJ2-5
CASSDKETDSYVQYF TGTGCCAGCAGTGATAAAGAGACGGACTCCTACGTGCAGTACTTC . TRBV25-1 15 . TRBJ2-7
CASSLGTGDSMAFF TGCGCCAGCAGCTTGGGGACAGGGGATTCTATGGCTTTCTTT . TRBV5-1 14 TRBD1 TRBJ1-1
CASSYSSDRFPTEAFF TGTGCCAGCAGTTACTCCTCGGACAGGTTCCCCACTGAAGCTTTCTTT . TRBV6-6 16 TRBD1 TRBJ1-1
CASKRGTGYFITEAFF TGTGCCAGTAAAAGGGGGACAGGGTATTTTATCACTGAAGCTTTCTTT once TRBV19 16 TRBD1 TRBJ1-1
CASSLTTGVGSPLHF TGTGCCAGCAGCCTGACTACAGGGGTCGGTTCACCCCTCCACTTT . TRBV6-5 15 TRBD1 TRBJ1-6